The 29 T cell receptor beta chains in this list originate from one sample, sequenced in a study of beta chain features in type 1 diabetes. Sequenced material consisted of expressed TCRB transcripts (all of the isolated RNA was reverse transcribed). Sequencing was performed with immunoSEQ multiplex PCR; in TCRdb, only in-frame clones are kept and a portion is missing. Of 350,000 to 400,000 clones listed, approximately 15% are singletons. The sequencing input was naive CD4+ T cells from blood. The receptors derive from a woman aged 18-29 years in good health.

V gene TRBV2 combines with J gene TRBJ1-1, with D perhaps TRBD1 (5 bases). CDR1 and CDR2 (germline): SNHLY, FYNNEI. The V and J ends lost 10 bases and 7 bases respectively, with 16 bases between them. This CDR3 has 12 amino acids. CDR3 DNA sequence: TGTGCCACCAGGCGGGACGCTCATGAAGCTTTCTTT. Its translation: CATRRDAHEAFF.

This clone was counted a few times. The DNA for the CDR3 is TGTGCCAGCAGTGCCTGGACAGGGTCCTACGAGCAGTACTTC. The encoded protein is CASSAWTGSYEQYF. The genes are TRBV25-1 and TRBJ2-7; 8 positions match TRBD1. The CDR3 spans 14 residues. Germline V gives CDR1 MGHDK, CDR2 SYGVNS. Trimming took 4 bases from V and 1 from J; bases not matched to a gene: 3.

V gene TRBV5-1 combines with J gene TRBJ2-2, with D unclear. The ends were cut back, 4 bases at V and 2 bases at J, with 12 bases in the middle. The CDR3 is 15 residues long. CDR1 is SGHRS and CDR2 is YFSETQ in the germline V gene. CDR3 loop: CASSPLLRNTGELFF. CDR3 DNA: TGCGCCAGCAGCCCATTACTCCGAAACACCGGGGAGCTGTTTTTT.

The J gene is TRBJ2-7, the V gene TRBV5-1; D perhaps matches TRBD2 (5 bases). In germline, CDR1 is SGHRS, CDR2 YFSETQ. V lost 1 base and J 3 bases, leaving 5 bases between the germline ends. The length of the CDR3 is 12 residues. CDR3 in DNA: TGCGCCAGCAGCTTGCGGGGCTACGAGCAGTACTTC. Translating it yields CASSLRGYEQYF. Drawing the rest from reference TRBV5-1 and TRBJ2-7, the complete variable domain is KAGVTQTPRYLIKTRGQQVTLSCSPISGHRSVSWYQQTPGQGLQFLFEYFSETQRNKGNFPGRFSGRQFSNSRSEMNVSTLELGDSALYLCASSLRGYEQYFGPGTRLTVT.

The J gene is TRBJ2-1, the V gene TRBV18, with TRBD1 identical over 7 bases. Germline V gives CDR1 KGHSH, CDR2 LQKENI. CDR3 size: 16 residues. Unmatched junction bases numbered 8, after V lost 0 bases and J lost 6 bases. CDR3 loop: CASSPPNRQGRNEQFF. As DNA, the CDR3 is TGTGCCAGCTCACCACCGAACCGACAGGGACGCAATGAGCAGTTCTTC.

J is TRBJ1-2 and V is TRBV10-3; D gene ambiguous. The CDR3 is made up of 13 amino acids. Between the trimmed V and J ends, which lost 6 bases and 7 bases, there was a span of 15 bases. CDR1 ENHRY and CDR2 SYGVKD come from the germline V gene. In nucleotides, the CDR3 is TGTGCCATCAGCTCGGACGGGGAGGGTGGCTACACCTTC. Amino acids: CAISSDGEGGYTF.

In its sample, this clone was seen a few times. This rearrangement joins TRBV28 to TRBJ2-1; 10 nucleotides agree with TRBD1. This CDR3 contains 18 residues. Germline CDR1 reads MDHEN; CDR2 reads SYDVKM. Germline trimming cut 6 bases from V and 0 bases from J; bases unmatched to any gene: 11. The CDR3 DNA reads TGTGCCAGCAGCCGGAGCATCGGGACAGGGGACTCCTACAATGAGCAGTTCTTC. Amino acid sequence: CASSRSIGTGDSYNEQFF.

This chain uses TRBV4-3 with TRBJ2-1, with 13 nucleotides matching TRBD2. Losses at the gene ends were 4 bases for V and 0 bases for J; bases not matched to a gene: 9. The length of the CDR3 is 19 residues. Germline assignment: CDR1 LGHNA and CDR2 YSLEER. The CDR3 loop reads CASSPRPGLAGSSYNEQFF. The CDR3 coding sequence is TGCGCCAGCAGCCCCCGCCCGGGACTAGCGGGGAGCTCCTACAATGAGCAGTTCTTC.

V is TRBV11-1 and J is TRBJ2-7; possible D gene TRBD2, 6 bases. The CDR3 has 13 residues. V was pared by 5 bases and J by 5 bases, with 13 bases between. The germline gives CDR1 SGHAT, CDR2 FQDESV (reference sequence). CDR3 coding DNA: TGTGCCAGCAGCCCTGGACTAAGGAACGAGCAGTACTTC. Translated: CASSPGLRNEQYF.

This clone was detected a few times. The V gene is TRBV4-3, the J gene TRBJ2-7; 9 nucleotides match TRBD1. With V trimmed by 1 base and J by 6 bases, 7 bases remained unmatched. This CDR3 spans 15 amino acids. Germline lookup yields CDR1 LGHNA and CDR2 YSLEER. CDR3: CASSQGGQGYGEQYF. CDR3 sequence (DNA): TGCGCCAGCAGCCAAGGGGGACAGGGCTACGGCGAGCAGTACTTC.

The chain combines TRBV4-2 with TRBJ2-5; 7 positions match TRBD2. TRBJ2-7 explains the end of the DNA better; the J call may be wrong. Germline assignment: CDR1 LGHNA and CDR2 YNFKEQ. This CDR3 has 16 residues. The CDR3 bases are TGTGCCAGCAGCCCGATGGGCCAGCGGGGCTCCTACGAGCAGTACTTC. As protein: CASSPMGQRGSYEQYF.

The J gene is TRBJ2-5, the V gene TRBV5-4; TRBD2 aligns across 16 bases. The CDR3 is made up of 18 amino acids. Germline V CDR1 and CDR2: SGHNT, YYREEE (reference sequence). The V gene end was trimmed by 4 bases and the J gene end by 0 bases; junction bases not matched to a gene: 6. In nucleotides, the CDR3 is TGTGCCAGCAGCCCCGGGACTAGCGGGAGGGCGTACCAAGAGACCCAGTACTTC. This codes for CASSPGTSGRAYQETQYF.

This clone was found a few times. This rearrangement joins TRBV2 to TRBJ2-2, with D unresolved. Germline assignment: CDR1 SNHLY and CDR2 FYNNEI. The CDR3 contains 15 residues. V dropped 4 bases and J dropped 6 bases, with 15 bases sitting between them. The CDR3 bases are TGTGCCAGCAGTGGGCCAGGCCCAACACCCGGGGAGCTGTTTTTT. As protein: CASSGPGPTPGELFF.

This clone was seen a handful of times. Other DNA sequences in this specimen translate into the identical CDR3. The V gene is TRBV30, the J gene TRBJ1-5; possible D gene TRBD1, 5 bases. Germline V gene sequence: CDR1 GTSNPN, CDR2 SVGIG (reference sequence). This CDR3 spans 13 amino acids. V was pared by 1 base and J by 5 bases, with 9 bases between. CDR3 protein: CAWSALRDQPQHF. DNA of the CDR3: TGTGCCTGGAGTGCCCTCAGGGATCAGCCCCAGCATTTT.

The V gene is TRBV5-6, the J gene TRBJ1-5, with D maybe TRBD1 (5 bases). The germline V gene encodes CDR1 SGHDT and CDR2 YYEEEE. CDR3 length equals 14 residues. V lost 3 bases and J 4 bases, leaving 11 bases between the germline ends. The CDR3 reads CASSSDSRNQPQHF. The CDR3 coding sequence is TGTGCCAGCAGCTCCGACAGCCGTAATCAGCCCCAGCATTTT.

The V call is TRBV28, the J call TRBJ1-2; no clear D. V was trimmed by 7 bases and J by 5 bases, leaving 11 bases between them. Germline V gives CDR1 MDHEN, CDR2 SYDVKM. The CDR3 length is 12 residues. CDR3 region: CASTKGGYGYTF. The CDR3 nucleotides are TGTGCCAGCACCAAAGGAGGATATGGCTACACCTTC.

The V call is TRBV5-4, the J call TRBJ1-2; tentative D call: TRBD1 (6 bases). Germline-derived CDR1 and CDR2 are SGHNT and YYREEE (reference sequence). The CDR3 runs to 14 residues. The V end was cut by 4 bases, the J end by 2 bases, with 12 bases between. The CDR3 DNA sequence: TGTGCCAGCAGCACCCAGGGGATAAACTATGGCTACACCTTC. This encodes CASSTQGINYGYTF. Complete variable domain (other parts from reference TRBV5-4 and TRBJ1-2): ETGVTQSPTHLIKTRGQQVTLRCSSQSGHNTVSWYQQALGQGPQFIFQYYREEENGRGNFPPRFSGLQFPNYSSELNVNALELDDSALYLCASSTQGINYGYTFGSGTRLTVV.

This clone came up a few times. The chain employs TRBV7-9 and TRBJ2-5, with 10 bases matching TRBD2. Germline V lookup: CDR1 SEHNR, CDR2 FQNEAQ (reference sequence). The CDR3 is 15 residues long. The trim removed 5 bases at V and 2 bases at J, leaving 5 bases unmatched. The CDR3 reads CASSQPLAGQETQYF. The CDR3 region has the DNA TGTGCCAGCAGCCAACCACTAGCGGGGCAAGAGACCCAGTACTTC.

The DNA of the CDR3 is TGTGCCAGCAGCGCAGACAGGGCTGAAGCTTTCTTT. It is translated as CASSADRAEAFF. This rearrangement joins TRBV28 to TRBJ1-1; 7 bases align to TRBD1. The CDR3 spans 12 residues. V dropped 6 bases and J dropped 6; count of bases not matched to a gene: 4. Germline V gene lookup returns CDR1 MDHEN and CDR2 SYDVKM.

This clone was detected a few times. The V call is TRBV14, the J call TRBJ2-3, with D possibly matching TRBD2 (5 bases). V shed 3 bases and J shed 2 bases, with 12 bases lying between them. Germline V CDR1 and CDR2: SGHDN, FVKESK. This CDR3 has 15 amino acids. The CDR3 coding sequence is TGTGCCAGCAGCCAGTTCGTCGGGATCACAGATACGCAGTATTTT. Amino acid sequence: CASSQFVGITDTQYF.

This rearrangement joins TRBV9 to TRBJ2-1, with D perhaps TRBD2 (5 bases). Trimming removed 2 bases at V and 6 bases at J, with 15 bases between. Germline assignment: CDR1 SGDLS and CDR2 YYNGEE. The CDR3 totals 15 residues. CDR3 in amino acids: CASSVEAELLNEQFF. The CDR3 DNA sequence: TGTGCCAGCAGCGTGGAGGCAGAGCTTCTCAATGAGCAGTTCTTC. The variable domain in full, completed from reference TRBV9 and TRBJ2-1, reads DSGVTQTPKHLITATGQRVTLRCSPRSGDLSVYWYQQSLDQGLQFLIQYYNGEERAKGNILERFSAQQFPDLHSELNLSSLELGDSALYFCASSVEAELLNEQFFGPGTRLTVL.

Only a few counts were recorded for this clone. The gene calls are TRBV2 and TRBJ1-5; D remains ambiguous. CDR1 SNHLY and CDR2 FYNNEI come from the germline V gene. This CDR3 region has 15 residues. V shed 3 bases and J shed 4 bases, with 13 bases lying between them. CDR3 amino acids: CASSDPPTNNQPQHF. The CDR3 nucleotides are TGTGCCAGCAGTGACCCCCCGACAAATAATCAGCCCCAGCATTTT.

This clone was picked up a small number of times. The chain carries TRBV29-1 and TRBJ1-4; perhaps TRBD1 as D (6 bases). CDR3 size: 13 residues. V was trimmed by 7 bases and J by 5 bases, leaving 14 bases between them. Germline V gives CDR1 SQVTM, CDR2 ANQGSEA. The CDR3 sequence is CSGGQQLNEKLFF. The CDR3 DNA follows: TGCAGCGGCGGACAGCAATTAAATGAAAAACTGTTTTTT.

The chain has TRBV2 and TRBJ2-1, with a tentative D call TRBD1 (6 bases). CDR1 is SNHLY and CDR2 is FYNNEI in the germline V gene. The CDR3 length is 15 residues. V shed 6 bases and J shed 5 bases, with 17 bases lying between them. The DNA for the CDR3 is TGTGCCAGCAGCCAACAGGGCCTCCGGAACAATGAGCAGTTCTTC. Its translation: CASSQQGLRNNEQFF. Full variable domain (outside the CDR3, taken from reference TRBV2 and TRBJ2-1): EPEVTQTPSHQVTQMGQEVILRCVPISNHLYFYWYRQILGQKVEFLVSFYNNEISEKSEIFDDQFSVERPDGSNFTLKIRSTKLEDSAMYFCASSQQGLRNNEQFFGPGTRLTVL.

This clone was recorded a few times. This sequence joins TRBV9 and TRBJ2-2; 7 positions agree with TRBD1. In germline, CDR1 is SGDLS, CDR2 YYNGEE. The CDR3 extends over 15 amino acids. J gave up 4 bases and V 4 bases, and 7 bases lay outside the gene matches. This CDR3 is CASSPQTGRTGELFF. The CDR3 DNA sequence: TGTGCCAGCAGCCCCCAGACAGGGCGCACCGGGGAGCTGTTTTTT.

This clone was seen a handful of times. The CDR3 DNA is TGTGCCAGCAGCCAATCGTACTACGAGCAGTACTTC. The encoded protein is CASSQSYYEQYF. This chain joins TRBV14 and TRBJ2-7, with D uncertain. The CDR3 loop spans 12 amino acids. The ends were cut back, 2 bases at V and 3 bases at J, with 5 bases in the middle. CDR1 SGHDN and CDR2 FVKESK come from the germline V gene.

The chain links TRBV29-1 to TRBJ2-1; tentative D call: TRBD2 (5 bases). CDR1 and CDR2 (germline): SQVTM, ANQGSEA. The V and J ends lost 7 bases and 0 bases respectively, with 10 bases between them. There are 13 residues in the CDR3. CDR3: CSATRLSYNEQFF. The CDR3 DNA reads TGCAGCGCTACTAGACTCTCCTACAATGAGCAGTTCTTC.

This clone has more than one count but fewer than ten. This rearrangement joins TRBV5-6 to TRBJ1-5, with no clear D. V dropped 2 bases and J dropped 4 bases, with 4 bases sitting between them. Per the germline V gene, CDR1 is SGHDT and CDR2 is YYEEEE. The CDR3 is made up of 12 amino acids. CDR3 protein: CASSFINQPQHF. DNA for the CDR3: TGTGCCAGCAGCTTTATTAATCAGCCCCAGCATTTT.

This clone was observed a handful of times. This chain connects TRBV20-1 to TRBJ1-2; D unclear. V was clipped by 3 bases and J by 8 bases, with 10 bases between them. The CDR3 runs 11 residues. Germline loops: CDR1 DFQATT, CDR2 SNEGSKA (reference sequence). The CDR3 DNA is TGCAGTGCTAGTTCCGGGAACGGCTACACCTTC. This encodes CSASSGNGYTF.